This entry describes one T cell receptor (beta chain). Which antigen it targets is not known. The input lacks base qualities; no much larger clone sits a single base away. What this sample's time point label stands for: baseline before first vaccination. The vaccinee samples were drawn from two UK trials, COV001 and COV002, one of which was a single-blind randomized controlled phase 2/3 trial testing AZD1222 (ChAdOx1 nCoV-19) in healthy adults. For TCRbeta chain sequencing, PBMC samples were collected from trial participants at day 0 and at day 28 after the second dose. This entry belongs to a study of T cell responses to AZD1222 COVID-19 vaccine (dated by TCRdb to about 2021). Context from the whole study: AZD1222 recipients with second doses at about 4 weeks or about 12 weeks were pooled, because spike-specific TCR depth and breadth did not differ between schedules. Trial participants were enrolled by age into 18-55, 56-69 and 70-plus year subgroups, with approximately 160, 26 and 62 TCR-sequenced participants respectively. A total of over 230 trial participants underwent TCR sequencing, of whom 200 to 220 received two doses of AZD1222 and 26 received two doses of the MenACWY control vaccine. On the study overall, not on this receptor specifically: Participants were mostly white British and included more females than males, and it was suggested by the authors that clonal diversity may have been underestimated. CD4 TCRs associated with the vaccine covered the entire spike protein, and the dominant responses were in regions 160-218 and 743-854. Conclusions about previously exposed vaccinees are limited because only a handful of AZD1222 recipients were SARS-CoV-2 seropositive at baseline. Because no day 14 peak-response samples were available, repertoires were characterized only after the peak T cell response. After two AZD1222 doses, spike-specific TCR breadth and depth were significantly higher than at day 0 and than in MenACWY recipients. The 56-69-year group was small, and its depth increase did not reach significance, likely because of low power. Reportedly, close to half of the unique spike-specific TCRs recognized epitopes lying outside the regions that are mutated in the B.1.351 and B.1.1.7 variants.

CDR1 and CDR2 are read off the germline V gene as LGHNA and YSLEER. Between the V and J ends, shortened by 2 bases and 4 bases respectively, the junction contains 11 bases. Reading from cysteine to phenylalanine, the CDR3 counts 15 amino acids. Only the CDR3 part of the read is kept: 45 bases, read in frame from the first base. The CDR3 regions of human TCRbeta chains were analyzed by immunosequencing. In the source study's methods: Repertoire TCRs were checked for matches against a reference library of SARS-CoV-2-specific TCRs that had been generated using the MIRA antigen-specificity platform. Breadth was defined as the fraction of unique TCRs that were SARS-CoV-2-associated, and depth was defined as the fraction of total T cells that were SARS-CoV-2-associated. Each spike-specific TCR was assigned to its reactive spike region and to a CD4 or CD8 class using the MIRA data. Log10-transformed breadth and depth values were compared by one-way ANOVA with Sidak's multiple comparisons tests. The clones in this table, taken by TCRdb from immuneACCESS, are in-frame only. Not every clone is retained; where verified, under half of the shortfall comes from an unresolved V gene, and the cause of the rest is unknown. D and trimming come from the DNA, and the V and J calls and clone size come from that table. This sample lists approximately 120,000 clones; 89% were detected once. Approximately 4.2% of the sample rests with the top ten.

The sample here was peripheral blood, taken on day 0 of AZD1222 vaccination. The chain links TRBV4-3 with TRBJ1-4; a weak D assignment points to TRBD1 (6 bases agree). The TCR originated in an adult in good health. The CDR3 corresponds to CASSQNGQINEKLFF. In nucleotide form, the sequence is TGCGCCAGCAGCCAAAACGGACAGATTAATGAAAAACTGTTTTTT.